This TCR beta chain was observed in a study of beta chain features in type 1 diabetes. The investigators reverse transcribed all of the isolated RNA, so they sequenced expressed TCRB transcripts. Using immunoSEQ multiplex PCR, the repertoire was profiled, and TCRdb retains in-frame clones only, with some absent. The data hold hundreds of thousands of clones, with about an eighth observed a single time. The study, taken as a whole, reports: Insertion counts at VDJ junctions were lower in type 1 diabetes patients, who also showed more deletions there. Cells that show high TCR expression could be over-represented by cDNA sequencing.

CDR1 is SGHDN, CDR2 FVKESK, per germline. Between the trimmed V and J ends, which lost 4 bases and 2 bases, there was a span of 12 bases. This CDR3 region has 15 residues. Via CD45RO/CCR7/CD25/CD127/CD95/CD27, cells of the CD4+ naive, central memory, regulatory and stem cell-like memory subsets were sorted. This clone has only a few counts. What it recognizes is unknown. This rearrangement joins TRBV14 to TRBJ2-1, with D unresolved. The sequence came from a woman aged 18-29 years in good health. Sequenced material: naive CD4+ T cells from blood. The CDR3, as DNA: TGTGCCAGCAGCCCCCGCTGGCCTACCTACAATGAGCAGTTCTTC. Its protein product is CASSPRWPTYNEQFF.